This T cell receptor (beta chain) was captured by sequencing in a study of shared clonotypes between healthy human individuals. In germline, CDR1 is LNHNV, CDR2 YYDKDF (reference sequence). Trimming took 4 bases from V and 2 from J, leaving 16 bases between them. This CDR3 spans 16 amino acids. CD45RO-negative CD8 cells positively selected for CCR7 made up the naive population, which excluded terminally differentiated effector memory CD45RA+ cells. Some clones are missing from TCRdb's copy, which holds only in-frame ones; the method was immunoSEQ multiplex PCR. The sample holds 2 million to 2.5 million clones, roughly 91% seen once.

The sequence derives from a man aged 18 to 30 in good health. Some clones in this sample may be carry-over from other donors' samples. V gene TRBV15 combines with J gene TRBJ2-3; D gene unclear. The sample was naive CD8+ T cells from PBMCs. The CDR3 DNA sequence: TGTGCCACCAGCAACTCTGACGCGCGCCACACAGATACGCAGTATTTT. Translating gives CATSNSDARHTDTQYF.